This T cell receptor (beta chain) was recorded in a study of blood T cell repertoires in COVID-19. The wider study: From T cells, B-cell-depleted T cells, or PBMCs came the material, which was cDNA or gDNA.

A word on this clone: Different DNA sequences within this sample yield the same CDR3.

Original handling: For nucleated cells, counts were estimated from reference gene primer amplification. TCRdb keeps only in-frame clones here, not all; method: immunoSEQ multiplex PCR. That table gives V, J and clone size, and the DNA gave D and trimming. This sample yields 250,000 to 300,000 clones, of which approximately 88% are seen a single time; roughly 7% belongs to the top ten. The germline V gene has CDR1 KGHSH and CDR2 LQKENI. The CDR3 has 15 amino acids. The V gene end was trimmed by 3 bases and the J gene end by 1 base; junction bases not matched to a gene: 1. The sequence was collected from a woman in her twenties or thirties who had recovered from COVID-19. The sequenced sample was peripheral blood. The chain joins TRBV18 to TRBJ2-5; 11 bases are shared with TRBD2. CDR3 region: CASSPTSGVQETQYF. CDR3 nucleotide sequence: TGTGCCAGCTCACCGACTAGCGGGGTCCAAGAGACCCAGTACTTC.